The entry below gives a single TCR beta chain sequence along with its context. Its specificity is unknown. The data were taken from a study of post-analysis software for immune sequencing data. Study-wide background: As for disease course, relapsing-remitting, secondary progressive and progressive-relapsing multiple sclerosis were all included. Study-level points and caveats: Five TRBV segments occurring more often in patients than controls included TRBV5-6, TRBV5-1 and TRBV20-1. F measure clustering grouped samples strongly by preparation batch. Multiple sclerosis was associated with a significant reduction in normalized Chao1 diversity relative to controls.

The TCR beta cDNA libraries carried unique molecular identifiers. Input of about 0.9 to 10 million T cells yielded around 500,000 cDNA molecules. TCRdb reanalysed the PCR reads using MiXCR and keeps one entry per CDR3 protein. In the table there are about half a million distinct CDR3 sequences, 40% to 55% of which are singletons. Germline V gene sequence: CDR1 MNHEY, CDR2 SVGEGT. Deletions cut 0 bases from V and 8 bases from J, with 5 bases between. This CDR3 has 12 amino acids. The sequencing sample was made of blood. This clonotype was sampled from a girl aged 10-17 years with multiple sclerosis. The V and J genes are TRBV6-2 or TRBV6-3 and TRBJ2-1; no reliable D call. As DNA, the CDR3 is TGTGCCAGCAGTTACTCTCCCCATGAGCAGTTCTTC. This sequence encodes CASSYSPHEQFF.